This section outlines one T cell receptor (beta chain) sequence together with its context. Its antigen remains undetermined. Base qualities are missing; no much larger clone stands one base away. The sample belongs to a study of blood T cell repertoires in COVID-19 (dated by TCRdb to 2020 to 2022). Broadly, across the study: Samples covering the acute and convalescent phases of COVID-19 were provided by collaborators in the United States, Italy and Spain. The prospective study material was composed of cDNA or gDNA derived from T cells, B-cell-depleted T cells, or PBMCs. Subjects who had been exposed to COVID-19, were actively infected with it, or had recovered from it provided the deeply sampled blood TCRbeta repertoires that made up the dataset. A freely available public database, intended as a resource for researchers studying the immune response to SARS-CoV-2, is where the repertoires were released. The samples were drawn from two sources: the first 160 participants of the ongoing ImmuneRACE study, and fewer than 1,500 subjects contributed by 6 global collaborators. The sample metadata nearly always contained a de-identified subject ID, COVID-19 status, age in years and sex. Where available, HLA class I and class II types were taken from metadata supplied by the sample provider and were not determined by assay-based typing.

Collaborating institutions collected whole blood in K2EDTA tubes following their own protocols. For TCRbeta analysis, collaborators shipped samples in one of three forms: frozen whole blood, isolated PBMCs, or DNA extracted from either of those sample types. Summary of the overall study and its limitations: The amount of clinical and demographic metadata varied by source and participant and was provided uncurated.

V ends up 8 bases short and J 1 base short, with an unmatched junction base count of 4. From its cysteine to its phenylalanine, the CDR3 spans 14 amino acids. Kept here is only the CDR3 DNA, which spans 42 bases and is read in frame from base 1. From the germline V gene (reference sequence), CDR1 is LNHDA and CDR2 is SQIVND. TCRbeta CDR3 regions were amplified from genomic DNA by means of the immunoSEQ Assay, a bias-controlled multiplex PCR. From the authors' description of their analysis: Within the assay, amplification of reference gene primers was used to estimate how many nucleated cells each sample contained. To quantify the absolute abundance of each unique TCRbeta CDR3 rearrangement, sequence reads were collapsed and filtered. For each sample, productive Simpson clonality was calculated by taking the square root of Simpson's diversity index across productive rearrangements. In its TCRdb copy, this immuneACCESS table keeps in-frame sequences only and misses some clones. Where compared with another copy, unresolved V genes explain less than half of these, and the others have no known cause. D and trimming come from the DNA, and the V and J calls and clone size come from that table. This sample gives about 120,000 clones in total; roughly three quarters of them show up just once. The ten largest clones represent about 4% of the sample.

The receptor was isolated from an elderly woman with acute or convalescent COVID-19. Sequenced sample: peripheral blood. The chain was built from TRBV19 and TRBJ1-3; TRBD1 agrees with 8 junctional bases. In nucleotides, the sequence is TGTGCCAGTTCCACAGGGGGGTCTGGAAACACCATATATTTT. Protein translation: CASSTGGSGNTIYF.